This T cell receptor beta chain was found in a study of beta chain features in type 1 diabetes. General study points: TCRB CDR3s from Type 1 diabetes patients were moderately but significantly shorter in all four CD4+ subsets. Shorter templates might be favored by PCR, equally in patients and controls.

V lost 2 bases and J 8 bases, leaving 15 bases between the germline ends. Looked up from germline, CDR1 is LGHNA and CDR2 is YNFKEQ. This CDR3 comprises 14 residues. This clone showed up just a few times. Its antigen is as yet unknown. Sequenced material consisted of expressed TCRB transcripts (all of the isolated RNA was reverse transcribed). TCRdb's table, derived via immunoSEQ multiplex PCR, lists solely in-frame clones and lacks some. This table holds some 350,000 clones, over 9% found once. The chain uses TRBV4-2 and TRBJ2-5, with D possibly being TRBD1 (6 bases). This TCR came from a man aged 25 to 40 with type 1 diabetes. Sequencing input: central memory CD4+ T cells from blood. The CDR3 reads CASSQRETGPTQYF. In DNA form, the CDR3 reads TGTGCCAGCAGCCAAAGAGAAACAGGGCCTACCCAGTACTTC.